This T cell receptor (beta chain) was captured in a study of regulatory T cells in long-lasting Graves disease. Both iRepertoire HTBI primers and Arm-PCR of CDR3 regions were used to build the TCR beta libraries. Via MiXCR, TCRdb re-called the multiplex PCR reads, giving one row per CDR3 protein. This table has about 530,000 distinct CDR3 sequences, approximately 16% appearing once. Sample time point: newly diagnosed GD, antithyroid drugs for less than 3 months. Generation of the TCR library employed RNA extracted from PBMCs. This clonotype was detected many times. CDR1 and CDR2 from the germline V gene are GTSNPN and SVGIG (reference sequence). V lost 1 base and J 3 bases, leaving 10 bases between the germline ends. The CDR3 runs 14 residues. These same data were also listed under a study on T cells in Graves' hyperthyroidism and ophthalmopathy.

This TCR derives from a middle-aged woman with Graves disease. The material was peripheral blood mononuclear cells (PBMCs), obtained at new diagnosis, from a patient treated with antithyroid drugs. The V gene is TRBV30, the J gene TRBJ1-5, with no clear D. The CDR3 DNA reads TGTGCCTGGAGTGCCGACTCACACAATCAGCCCCAGCATTTT. Protein product: CAWSADSHNQPQHF.